One TCR beta chain is described in this entry. Its antigen is not known. During the collection period, no donor immune events like infections were recorded. These data originate in a study of identifying expanded T cells in peripheral blood. Notes on the study in general: Variance in clone template counts between roughly 2-week samples significantly increased with total template count across all healthy donors. Technical replicates showed around 1.2 changed clones; two weeks roughly 18; four weeks 19.

CDR1 and CDR2 (germline): SGHVS, FQNEAQ. Losses at the gene ends were 5 bases for V and 9 bases for J; bases not matched to a gene: 8. The CDR3 contains 14 residues. Assay used: immunoSEQ multiplex PCR; TCRdb lists only in-frame clones, some missing. The sample contains some 100,000 clones, around 88% of which appear only once. The chain carries TRBV7-8 and TRBJ2-1; 9 nucleotides align to TRBD1. The TCR originated in a person aged 18 to 70 in good health. The specimen was blood. CDR3 sequence: CASSPPTGGGEQFF. As DNA, the CDR3 is TGTGCCAGCAGCCCGCCGACAGGGGGGGGTGAGCAGTTCTTC.